The text below deals with one TCR beta chain. The antigen is unknown. The CDR3 has 16 amino acids. Germline V lookup: CDR1 SGHRS, CDR2 YFSETQ. The J segment lost 5 bases and the V segment lost 4 bases, leaving 9 bases of the junction unmatched. MiXCR, applied by TCRdb to the RT-PCR reads, yields one record per CDR3 protein. This sample has hundreds of thousands of distinct CDR3 sequences, with 25% found just once. The data originate from a study of response to subunit inactivated influenza vaccine. Findings of the study overall: Authors suggested that a seasonal influenza vaccination recruits few new T cells each time.

The source material was CD4+ T cells sorted from PBMCs, sampled 4 to 6 days after vaccination. The gene calls are TRBV5-1 and TRBJ2-3; TRBD2 agrees at 11 bases. The source of this sequence is a man aged 45 to 65 who received an inactivated influenza vaccine. The DNA of the CDR3 is TGCGCCAGCAGCCCGGGACTAGCGGCTAAGGGAGATACGCAGTATTTT. Translated, it gives CASSPGLAAKGDTQYF.